The 29 T cell receptor beta chains given below trace back to one sample, sequenced in a study of cytomegalovirus exposure and HLA in healthy donors. 13 Jbeta primers and 60 Vbeta primers were used for the PCR. Assay used: immunoSEQ multiplex PCR; TCRdb lists only in-frame clones, some missing. In all, the sample yields about 55,000 clones. Material: PBMCs. All receptors derive from a man aged 45-65 years in good health and CMV-seropositive.

The V gene is TRBV10-3, the J gene TRBJ2-1; 12 bases align to TRBD2. Trimming removed 5 bases from V and 6 bases from J; junction bases left unmatched: 5. From germline, CDR1 is ENHRY and CDR2 SYGVKD. The CDR3 spans 15 residues. CDR3 in DNA: TGTGCCATCAGTCTGACTAGCGGGAGAATCAATGAGCAGTTCTTC. Translated, it gives CAISLTSGRINEQFF.

The rearrangement links TRBV4-2 to TRBJ2-7; D uncertain. V was cut by 2 bases and J by 3 bases, with 8 bases left in between. Germline V CDR1 and CDR2: LGHNA, YNFKEQ. The CDR3 runs to 13 residues. CDR3 sequence reads: CASSQNSNYEQYF. CDR3 in DNA: TGTGCCAGCAGCCAAAACAGCAACTACGAGCAGTACTTC.

The rearrangement links TRBV9 to TRBJ2-7, with D tentatively TRBD2 (6 bases). The CDR3 length is 14 residues. Germline V lookup: CDR1 SGDLS, CDR2 YYNGEE. V lost 0 bases and J 1 base, leaving 8 bases between the germline ends. CDR3: CASSVGDSSYEQYF. CDR3 DNA: TGTGCCAGCAGCGTAGGGGACTCATCCTACGAGCAGTACTTC.

V usage is TRBV7-9 and J usage is TRBJ2-4; 13 bases match TRBD2. The CDR3 is 16 amino acids. Germline V CDR1 and CDR2: SEHNR, FQNEAQ (reference sequence). With V trimmed by 5 bases and J by 6 bases, 7 bases remained unmatched. This CDR3 reads CASSTGTSGAINIQYF. The CDR3 DNA reads as TGTGCCAGCAGCACGGGGACTAGCGGGGCGATAAACATTCAGTACTTC.

The chain combines TRBV7-8 with TRBJ2-1, with 12 nucleotides matching TRBD2. V shed 2 bases, J shed 8 bases, and the junction held 7 bases outside the gene matches. Germline V gene lookup returns CDR1 SGHVS and CDR2 FQNEAQ. The CDR3 consists of 16 residues. In nucleotides, the CDR3 is TGTGCCAGCAGCTTAACGACTAGCGGGAGCGGCGATGAGCAGTTCTTC. Residues: CASSLTTSGSGDEQFF.

The CDR3 coding sequence is TGTGCCAGCAGCTTAGGCGGAGGGGGCGCCGGCTATGGCTACACCTTC. Amino acids: CASSLGGGGAGYGYTF. The chain links TRBV7-2 to TRBJ1-2, with TRBD1 matching 7 bases. Trimming at V came to 1 base and at J to 4 bases, leaving 9 bases not matched to a gene. CDR3 length: 16 residues. The germline CDR1 and CDR2 sequences are SGHTA and FQGNSA.

V and J are TRBV2 and TRBJ2-1; D is possibly TRBD1 (6 bases). This CDR3 has 13 residues. V was pared by 6 bases and J by 6 bases, with 12 bases between. Germline values: CDR1 SNHLY, CDR2 FYNNEI. The CDR3 is CASSPGQFNEQFF. The CDR3, as DNA: TGTGCCAGCAGCCCCGGACAGTTCAATGAGCAGTTCTTC.

This chain connects TRBV4-3 to TRBJ2-1; no firm D call. V lost 0 bases, J lost 0 bases, and 9 bases lay in between. The CDR3 runs to 16 residues. Germline V lookup: CDR1 LGHNA, CDR2 YSLEER. The CDR3 loop reads CASSQDSSHSYNEQFF. DNA for the CDR3: TGCGCCAGCAGCCAAGACAGTTCCCACTCCTACAATGAGCAGTTCTTC.

The chain is built from TRBV19 and TRBJ1-2; 8 bases are shared with TRBD1. The length of the CDR3 is 14 residues. Germline values: CDR1 LNHDA, CDR2 SQIVND (reference sequence). Unmatched junction bases numbered 8, after V lost 7 bases and J lost 4 bases. The CDR3 region is CASNPTGEAYGYTF. The CDR3 coding sequence is TGTGCCAGTAATCCGACAGGGGAGGCCTATGGCTACACCTTC.

The chain couples TRBV10-3 to TRBJ1-2; 10 nucleotides match TRBD1. V shed 4 bases, J shed 6 bases, and the junction held 5 bases outside the gene matches. From germline, CDR1 is ENHRY and CDR2 SYGVKD. The CDR3 consists of 14 residues. The CDR3 reads CAISVTGGADGYTF. DNA of the CDR3: TGTGCCATCAGTGTGACAGGGGGCGCGGATGGCTACACCTTC.

Of note for this clone: One junction end disagrees with the germline gene, perhaps due to a read error. This chain joins TRBV28 and TRBJ1-1; 7 bases agree with TRBD1. This CDR3 is built from 15 residues. The germline gives CDR1 MDHEN, CDR2 SYDVKM. CDR3 amino acids: CASSTYSTGDTEDFF. In DNA form, the CDR3 reads TGTGCCAGCAGTACCTACTCCACAGGGGACACTGAAGATTTCTTT.

The V and J genes are TRBV19 and TRBJ2-2; D is possibly TRBD2 (6 bases). The germline V and J ends were trimmed by 7 bases and 3 bases, with 12 bases remaining between them. Looked up from germline, CDR1 is LNHDA and CDR2 is SQIVND (reference sequence). The CDR3 is made up of 14 amino acids. The DNA for the CDR3 is TGTGCCAGTAAACAGACTAGAGACACCGGGGAGCTGTTTTTT. It yields the protein CASKQTRDTGELFF. The full variable domain, rest sourced from reference TRBV19 and TRBJ2-2, is DGGITQSPKYLFRKEGQNVTLSCEQNLNHDAMYWYRQDPGQGLRLIYYSQIVNDFQKGDIAEGYSVSREKKESFPLTVTSAQKNPTAFYLCASKQTRDTGELFFGEGSRLTVL.

The chain has TRBV4-3 and TRBJ1-4; D gene ambiguous. CDR3 length equals 18 residues. Deletions cut 0 bases from V and 3 bases from J, with 17 bases between. The germline V gene has CDR1 LGHNA and CDR2 YSLEER. This CDR3 reads CASSQDRQVWIANEKLFF. The CDR3 DNA reads TGCGCCAGCAGCCAAGACCGGCAGGTTTGGATCGCTAATGAAAAACTGTTTTTT.

The chain employs TRBV5-1 and TRBJ2-7; 10 bases line up with TRBD1. V shed 4 bases, J shed 2 bases, and the junction held 9 bases outside the gene matches. The CDR3 extends over 16 amino acids. Germline V gene lookup returns CDR1 SGHRS and CDR2 YFSETQ. CDR3 in DNA: TGCGCCAGCAGCCCTAATGACAGGGGGCTCACCTACGAGCAGTACTTC. It is translated as CASSPNDRGLTYEQYF.

V is TRBV2 and J is TRBJ1-6, with 7 bases fitting TRBD1. The CDR3 runs 14 residues. Trimming removed 7 bases from V and 12 bases from J; junction bases left unmatched: 12. Per the germline V gene, CDR1 is SNHLY and CDR2 is FYNNEI. The CDR3 loop reads CASKVGTAGQPLHF. Written as DNA, the CDR3 is TGTGCCAGCAAAGTCGGGACAGCCGGTCAACCCCTCCACTTT.

V gene TRBV28 combines with J gene TRBJ1-2; TRBD1 aligns across 7 bases. V shed 4 bases and J 7 bases; nucleotides not matched to a gene: 6. The CDR3 consists of 13 residues. Germline V CDR1 and CDR2: MDHEN, SYDVKM. The CDR3 region has the DNA TGTGCCAGCAGTTCGACAGGGAAGACTGGCTACACCTTC. As protein: CASSSTGKTGYTF.

The V and J genes are TRBV5-1 and TRBJ2-3, with 8 bases that match TRBD1. V was clipped by 0 bases and J by 1 base; unmatched bases: 4. The CDR3 has 16 amino acids. Germline CDR1 SGHRS, CDR2 YFSETQ. CDR3 sequence: CASSLAGQGGTDTQYF. DNA for the CDR3: TGCGCCAGCAGCTTGGCAGGACAGGGAGGCACAGATACGCAGTATTTT.

The chain employs TRBV7-3 and TRBJ2-2; TRBD2 matches at 9 bases. V lost 5 bases and J lost 7; bases outside the gene matches: 14. The germline CDR1 and CDR2 sequences are SGHTA and FQGTGA. The CDR3 is made up of 17 amino acids. CDR3 region: CASSPRGSGSANGELFF. The CDR3 nucleotides are TGTGCCAGCAGCCCCCGGGGTAGCGGGAGTGCGAACGGGGAGCTGTTTTTT.

The chain has TRBV11-2 and TRBJ2-4, with 9 bases identical to TRBD1. Unmatched junction bases numbered 9, after V lost 6 bases and J lost 0 bases. This CDR3 region has 17 residues. Germline V CDR1 and CDR2: SGHAT, FQNNGV. CDR3 amino acids: CASRDTGGTRAKNIQYF. CDR3 DNA: TGTGCCAGCAGGGATACAGGGGGCACTAGAGCCAAAAACATTCAGTACTTC.

The chain combines TRBV19 with TRBJ2-1; 7 bases line up with TRBD2. The CDR3 runs to 15 residues. Germline-derived CDR1 and CDR2 are LNHDA and SQIVND (reference sequence). The trim removed 1 base at V and 4 bases at J, leaving 4 bases unmatched. Written as DNA, the CDR3 is TGTGCCAGTAGTATAGCCGGGAGGCGATACAATGAGCAGTTCTTC. Residues: CASSIAGRRYNEQFF.

The chain recombines TRBV30 with TRBJ1-1; no clear D gene. The CDR3 covers 13 residues. Looked up from germline, CDR1 is GTSNPN and CDR2 is SVGIG (reference sequence). V lost 0 bases and J 1 base, leaving 6 bases between the germline ends. In DNA, the CDR3 is TGTGCCTGGAGTGTCGACTCGAACACTGAAGCTTTCTTT. Translating it yields CAWSVDSNTEAFF.

This rearrangement joins TRBV4-1 to TRBJ1-1; D ambiguous. The CDR3 has 13 amino acids. Trimming pared 4 bases from V and 11 bases from J, leaving 17 bases between. Germline values: CDR1 MGHRA, CDR2 YSYEKL. CDR3 sequence: CASSLGAASRAFF. In nucleotides, the CDR3 is TGCGCCAGCAGCCTCGGAGCTGCGAGTAGGGCTTTCTTT.

The rearrangement joins TRBV4-3 to TRBJ1-4; 9 bases fit TRBD1. The CDR3 extends over 16 amino acids. Germline V gives CDR1 LGHNA, CDR2 YSLEER. The V gene end was trimmed by 2 bases and the J gene end by 5 bases; junction bases not matched to a gene: 6. Here the CDR3 reads CASSQPRTGENEKLFF. The CDR3 region has the DNA TGCGCCAGCAGCCAACCTAGGACAGGGGAGAATGAAAAACTGTTTTTT.

Concerning this clone itself: An end of the junction does not agree with germline; a read error may underlie this. The chain couples TRBV7-7 to TRBJ2-3, with TRBD2 identical over 10 bases. Germline CDR1 and CDR2: SSHAT and FNYEAQ (reference sequence). This CDR3 region has 15 residues. The chain's CDR3 is CASSLGLAEGDKQYF. The CDR3 DNA follows: TGTGCTAGCAGCTTAGGACTAGCGGAGGGAGATAAGCAGTATTTT.

The CDR3 nucleotides are TGCGCCAGCAGCCAAGCGGGTGGGGACAGGGCACGATATGGCTACACCTTC. It yields the protein CASSQAGGDRARYGYTF. The chain couples TRBV4-3 to TRBJ1-2, with TRBD1 identical over 9 bases. The CDR3 loop spans 17 amino acids. The V gene end was trimmed by 1 base and the J gene end by 5 bases; junction bases not matched to a gene: 11. CDR1 and CDR2 (germline): LGHNA, YSLEER.

The V gene is TRBV4-3, the J gene TRBJ2-1, with 8 positions matching TRBD1. The CDR3 has 12 amino acids. The V gene's germline CDR1 is LGHNA and CDR2 YSLEER. The J segment lost 14 bases and the V segment lost 0 bases, leaving 3 bases of the junction unmatched. The CDR3 reads CASSQEGQAKFF. For the CDR3, the DNA is TGCGCCAGCAGCCAAGAGGGACAGGCTAAGTTCTTC.

As concerns this clone: The same CDR3 arises from other DNA sequences in this sample as well. The J gene is TRBJ1-2, the V gene TRBV19; 8 positions agree with TRBD1. CDR3 size: 14 residues. Germline-derived CDR1 and CDR2 are LNHDA and SQIVND (reference sequence). The V segment lost 3 bases and the J segment 3 bases; nucleotides outside the gene matches: 3. Here the CDR3 DNA reads TGTGCCAGTAGTATTGACAGGGGAGACTATGGCTACACCTTC. It encodes CASSIDRGDYGYTF.

The chain has TRBV18 and TRBJ1-3; D is ambiguous. CDR3 length equals 13 residues. Germline loops: CDR1 KGHSH, CDR2 LQKENI. Between the trimmed V and J ends, which lost 3 bases and 2 bases, there was a span of 5 bases. CDR3 nucleotide sequence: TGTGCCAGCTCACCTCCTGCTGGAAACACCATATATTTT. It specifies CASSPPAGNTIYF.

This chain joins TRBV4-1 and TRBJ2-7, with 9 positions matching TRBD1. J lost 7 bases, V lost 0 bases, and 10 bases had no gene match. From germline, CDR1 is MGHRA and CDR2 YSYEKL. The CDR3 is made up of 16 amino acids. The CDR3, as DNA: TGCGCCAGCAGCCAAGAAGGGACAGGGATTGTAGGAGAGCAGTACTTC. Its protein product is CASSQEGTGIVGEQYF.